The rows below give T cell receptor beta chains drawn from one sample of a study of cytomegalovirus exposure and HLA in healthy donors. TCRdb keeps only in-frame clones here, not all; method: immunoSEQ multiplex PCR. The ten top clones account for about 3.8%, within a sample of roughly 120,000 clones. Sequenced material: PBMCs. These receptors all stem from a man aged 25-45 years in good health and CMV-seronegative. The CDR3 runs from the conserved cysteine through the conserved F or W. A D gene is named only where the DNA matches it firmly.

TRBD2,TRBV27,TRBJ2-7,TGTGCCAGCCGCACTAGCGGAGGATACGAGCAGTACTTC,CASRTSGGYEQYF
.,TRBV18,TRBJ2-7,TGTGCCAGCTCACCCTCACCAGGGGCTTACGAGCAGTACTTC,CASSPSPGAYEQYF
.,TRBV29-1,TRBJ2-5,TGCAGCGTTGATGGAGGGACGGGGCGAGAGACCCAGTACTTC,CSVDGGTGRETQYF
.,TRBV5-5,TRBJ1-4,TGTGCCAGCAGCTCTCTCAACAGGAATGAAAAACTGTTTTTT,CASSSLNRNEKLFF
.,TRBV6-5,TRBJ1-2,TGTGCCAGCAGTTACGGGCTAGGAGGGAACTATGGCTACACCTTC,CASSYGLGGNYGYTF
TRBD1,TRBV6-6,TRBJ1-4,TGTGCCAGCAGTACCCAGGGGGCCCATGAAAAACTGTTTTTT,CASSTQGAHEKLFF
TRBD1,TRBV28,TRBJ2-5,TGTGCCAGCAGTGGACAGGGAAACGTCCAAGAGACCCAGTACTTC,CASSGQGNVQETQYF
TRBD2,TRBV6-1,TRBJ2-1,TGTGCCAGCAGTGGCGGGGGGGGGTACAATGAGCAGTTCTTC,CASSGGGGYNEQFF
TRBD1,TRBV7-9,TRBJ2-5,TGTGCCAGCAGCCTAGGGACAGGGGGCCGGGAGACCCAGTACTTC,CASSLGTGGRETQYF
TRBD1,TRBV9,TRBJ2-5,TGTGCCAGCAGCCCGGGACAGCAAGAGACCCAGTACTTC,CASSPGQQETQYF
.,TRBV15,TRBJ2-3,TGTGCCACCAGCAGAGGAGGAGCCCCCCGCACAGATACGCAGTATTTT,CATSRGGAPRTDTQYF
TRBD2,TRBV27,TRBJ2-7,TGTGCCAGCAGTTTTTCCAGCGGGGGGGGATACGAGCAGTACTTC,CASSFSSGGGYEQYF
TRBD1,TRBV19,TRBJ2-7,TGTGCCAGTAGTATTGGGACAGGGAAATCCTACGAGCAGTACTTC,CASSIGTGKSYEQYF
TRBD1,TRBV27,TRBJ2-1,TGTGCCAGCAGTTTCCGCCCGGGGACAGGGGTATTTCGCAATGAGCAGTTCTTC,CASSFRPGTGVFRNEQFF
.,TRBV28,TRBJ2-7,TGTGCCAGCAGTGAGGCTTCCTACGAGCAGTACTTC,CASSEASYEQYF
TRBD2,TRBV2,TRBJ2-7,TGTGCCAGCGCCCCAACTAGCGTGATCGCCGAGCAGTACTTC,CASAPTSVIAEQYF
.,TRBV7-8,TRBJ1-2,TGTGCCAGCAGCTTAGACAGGGTATTAGTCAGGGGTGGCTACACCTTC,CASSLDRVLVRGGYTF
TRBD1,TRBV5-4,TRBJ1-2,TGTGCCAGCAGCTTGGGGACAGGGGGCCCGGGGGCCTATGGCTACACCTTC,CASSLGTGGPGAYGYTF
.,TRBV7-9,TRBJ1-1,TGTGCCAGCAGTCCCCAGGGTAACACTGAAGCTTTCTTT,CASSPQGNTEAFF
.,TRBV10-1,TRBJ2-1,TGCGCCAGCAGTAGACGGGGTACCCGTTCCTACAATGAGCAGTTCTTC,CASSRRGTRSYNEQFF
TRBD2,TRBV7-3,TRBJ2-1,TGTGCCAGCAGCTTAAGTGGACTAGATTACAATGAGCAGTTCTTC,CASSLSGLDYNEQFF
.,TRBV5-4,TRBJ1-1,TGTGCCAGCAGGCCCGGTGGGGGGAAAGGGCACACTGAAGCTTTCTTT,CASRPGGGKGHTEAFF
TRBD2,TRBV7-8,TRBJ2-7,TGTGCCAGCAGCTTCCTTCGGGGTAGCGGGGGAAGGCTCGAGCAGTACTTC,CASSFLRGSGGRLEQYF
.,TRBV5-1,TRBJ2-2,TGCGCCAGCAGCTTGACAGGGTCGGGCACCGGGGAGCTGTTTTTT,CASSLTGSGTGELFF
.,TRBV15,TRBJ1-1,TGTGCCAGCGGGGGGGCGGGACGGTCTGAAGCTTTCTTT,CASGGAGRSEAFF
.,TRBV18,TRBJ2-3,TGTGCCAGCCAGGGGGGCGGAGATACGCAGTATTTT,CASQGGGDTQYF
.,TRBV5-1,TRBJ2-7,TGCGCCAGCAGCTTGGACAGGAGCTCCTACGAGCAGTACTTC,CASSLDRSSYEQYF
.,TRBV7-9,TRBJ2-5,TGTGCCAGCAGCTTAGCTACGGAGGGGGAGACCCAGTACTTC,CASSLATEGETQYF
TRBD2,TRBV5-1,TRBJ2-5,TGCGCCAGCAGCCGGGGACTAGCGGGGGCGGCGGGAGAGACCCAGTACTTC,CASSRGLAGAAGETQYF
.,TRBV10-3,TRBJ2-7,TGTGCCATCAGTGCCTCCGGCGAGCAGTACTTC,CAISASGEQYF
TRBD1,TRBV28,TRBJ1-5,TGTGCCAGCAGTCGCAGTACAGGGGGGGATCAGCCCCAGCATTTT,CASSRSTGGDQPQHF
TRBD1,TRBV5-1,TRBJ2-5,TGCGCCAGCAGCGGCCAGGGGGCGTTAGGAGAGACCCAGTACTTC,CASSGQGALGETQYF
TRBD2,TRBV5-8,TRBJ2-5,TGTGCCAGCAGCTTAGCGGGGGGAGCTCAAGAGACCCAGTACTTC,CASSLAGGAQETQYF
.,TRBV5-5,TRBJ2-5,TGTGCCAGCAGCTCCCAGTCTTTCAAGGGGGAGACCCAGTACTTC,CASSSQSFKGETQYF
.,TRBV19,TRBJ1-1,TGTGCCAGTAGTATTTCGGGGGGTGGCGCTGAAGCTTTCTTT,CASSISGGGAEAFF
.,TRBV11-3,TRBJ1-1,TGTGCCAGCAGCTTAGGAGTCTACACTGAAGCTTTCTTT,CASSLGVYTEAFF
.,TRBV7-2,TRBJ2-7,TGTGCCAGCAGCTTAGTTTTTGGGCAGACCTACGAGCAGTACTTC,CASSLVFGQTYEQYF
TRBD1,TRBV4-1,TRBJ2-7,TGCGCCAGCAGCCCTGGGTGGGGACAGGCGACCTACGAGCAGTACTTC,CASSPGWGQATYEQYF
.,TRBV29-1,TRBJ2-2,TGCAGCGTTGACTACGGGGGCACCGGGGAGCTGTTTTTT,CSVDYGGTGELFF
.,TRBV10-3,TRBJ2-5,TGTGCCATCAGAGCGGCATCACAAGAGACCCAGTACTTC,CAIRAASQETQYF
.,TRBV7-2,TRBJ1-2,TGTGCCAGCAGCTTAGTCCACTCGACAGGCCTAGATAACTATGGCTACACCTTC,CASSLVHSTGLDNYGYTF
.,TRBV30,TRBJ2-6,TGTGCTTCCAGGTATTCTGGGGCCAACGTCCTGACTTTC,CASRYSGANVLTF
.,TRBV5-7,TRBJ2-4,TGTGCCAGCAGCCTGGGAGCGGGCAGCATTCAGTACTTC,CASSLGAGSIQYF
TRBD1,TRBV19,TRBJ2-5,TGTGCCAGTAGTGTCCGGGACAGGGGGGAGTTCCAAGAGACCCAGTACTTC,CASSVRDRGEFQETQYF
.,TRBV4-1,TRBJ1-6,TGCGCCAGCAGCCAGAACACGGGAAGTAATTCACCCCTCCACTTT,CASSQNTGSNSPLHF
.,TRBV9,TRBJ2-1,TGTGCCAGCAGCGGTTTTAGGGGGTCCTACAATGAGCAGTTCTTC,CASSGFRGSYNEQFF
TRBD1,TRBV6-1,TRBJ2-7,TGTGCCAGCACACTGGACAGGACCCCCTACGAGCAGTACTTC,CASTLDRTPYEQYF
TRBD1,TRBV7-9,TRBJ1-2,TGTGCCAGCAGCCCGGACAGGAACTATGGCTACACCTTC,CASSPDRNYGYTF
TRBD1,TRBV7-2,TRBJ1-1,TGTGCCAGCAGCGGCGGGACAGGGTTTGACACTGAAGCTTTCTTT,CASSGGTGFDTEAFF
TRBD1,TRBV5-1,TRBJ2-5,TGCGCCAGCAGCTGGGGACAGCGAGGGGAGACCCAGTACTTC,CASSWGQRGETQYF
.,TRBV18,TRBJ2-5,TGTGCCAGCTCACGGTCAGGGGACGAGACCCAGTACTTC,CASSRSGDETQYF
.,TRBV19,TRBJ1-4,TGTGCCAGTAGGAGATCAGGAGGCCGGGAAAAACTGTTTTTT,CASRRSGGREKLFF
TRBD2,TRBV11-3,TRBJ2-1,TGTGCCAGCAGCTTAACCCCTTCTAGCGGGGGTGGGGAATACAATGAGCAGTTCTTC,CASSLTPSSGGGEYNEQFF
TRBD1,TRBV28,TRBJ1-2,TGTGCCAGCAGGGGGACAGGGGAAGGCTACACCTTC,CASRGTGEGYTF
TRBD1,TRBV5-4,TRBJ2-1,TGTGCCAGCAGCCCGAGGGACAGCCGGTCCTACAATGAGCAGTTCTTC,CASSPRDSRSYNEQFF
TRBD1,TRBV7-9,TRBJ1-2,TGTGCCAGCAGCTCAAAACAGGGGGTGGAGTCTGGCTACACCTTC,CASSSKQGVESGYTF
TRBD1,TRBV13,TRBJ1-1,TGTGCCAGCAGCCCCTTAGGGACAGGGCTGACTGAAGCTTTCTTT,CASSPLGTGLTEAFF